The rows below give T cell receptor beta chains drawn from one sample of a study of CD8 T cells in Susac syndrome. TCRdb used MiXCR to reprocess the immunoSEQ multiplex PCR reads, holding one entry per CDR3 protein. The sample includes 80,000 or so distinct CDR3 sequences, about 93% of them seen just once. Sequencing was carried out using CD4+ T cells from PBMCs. The receptors stem from a human donor with Susac syndrome. Each CDR3 is given with its conserved first and last residue. Fields, in order: D gene, V gene, clone size, J gene, CDR3 protein, CDR3 DNA. The D gene is left open where the match is weak. Only part of the rows carry a size: once, few, many, or a class if the clone is expanded.

>NA|TRBV20-1|NA|TRBJ1-2
CRPGPEIEGYTF
TGCAGACCGGGGCCAGAGATAGAAGGCTACACCTTC
>NA|TRBV27|NA|TRBJ1-2
CASRIHDALGGYTF
TGTGCCAGCAGGATTCATGATGCCCTGGGTGGCTACACCTTC
>NA|TRBV3-1|NA|TRBJ2-7
CASSQDASYAANYEQYF
TGTGCCAGCAGCCAAGATGCTTCGTACGCTGCCAACTACGAGCAGTACTTC
>TRBD1|TRBV3-1|NA|TRBJ1-1
CASSPQGASTEAFF
TGTGCCAGCAGCCCCCAGGGGGCGAGTACTGAAGCTTTCTTT
>TRBD1|TRBV29-1|NA|TRBJ1-6
CSVRTGTIYNSPLHF
TGCAGCGTACGGACAGGGACGATCTATAATTCACCCCTCCACTTT
>NA|TRBV3-1|NA|TRBJ1-3
CASSQGRDRWAGNTIYF
TGTGCCAGCAGCCAAGGCAGGGATCGGTGGGCTGGAAACACCATATATTTT
>NA|TRBV29-1|NA|TRBJ2-7
CSVIADRSYEQYF
TGCAGCGTTATAGCGGATCGGTCCTACGAGCAGTACTTC
>NA|TRBV3-1|NA|TRBJ1-1
CASSQVEGLTEAFF
TGTGCCAGCAGCCAAGTAGAGGGCCTTACAGAAGCTTTCTTT
>TRBD2|TRBV6-5|NA|TRBJ2-7
CASSRAGGPAYEQYF
TGTGCCAGCAGTCGCGCGGGAGGGCCGGCCTACGAGCAGTACTTC
>NA|TRBV11-2|NA|TRBJ2-7
CASSLDFNGVYEQYF
TGTGCCAGCAGCCTGGACTTTAACGGGGTCTACGAGCAGTACTTC
>NA|TRBV6-5|NA|TRBJ2-3
CASSFGLGSPDTQYF
TGTGCCAGCAGTTTCGGTCTGGGGAGCCCAGATACGCAGTATTTT
>TRBD1|TRBV12-3/TRBV12-4|NA|TRBJ1-6
CASSTRGGANSPLHF
TGTGCCAGCAGCACCCGAGGGGGCGCGAATTCACCCCTCCACTTT
>NA|TRBV21-1|NA|TRBJ1-4
CASSPKDGCMGEKLFF
TGTGCCAGCAGCCCCAAAGACGGCTGCATGGGTGAAAAACTGTTTTTT
>NA|TRBV12-3/TRBV12-4|NA|TRBJ2-5
CASSLSGTQYF
TGTGCCAGCAGTTTATCAGGGACCCAGTACTTC
>NA|TRBV28|NA|TRBJ1-5
CASSPDTADFNLGQHF
TGTGCCAGCAGTCCTGATACAGCTGACTTTAATCTGGGCCAGCATTTT
>TRBD2|TRBV6-5|once|TRBJ2-2
CASSSLAGDGAGELFF
TGTGCCAGCAGTTCCCTCGCGGGGGATGGGGCCGGGGAGCTGTTTTTT
>TRBD2|TRBV7-2|NA|TRBJ2-1
CASSLAFLSGSSYNEQFF
TGTGCCAGCAGCTTAGCGTTTTTAAGCGGGAGTTCCTACAATGAGCAGTTCTTC
>NA|TRBV6-5|NA|TRBJ1-1
CASKNGGSYNTEAFF
TGTGCCAGCAAAAACGGCGGCAGTTATAACACTGAAGCTTTCTTT
>TRBD1|TRBV6-2/TRBV6-3|once|TRBJ1-5
CASEDRGLSNQPQHF
TGTGCCAGTGAAGACAGGGGGCTATCGAATCAGCCCCAGCATTTT
>TRBD1|TRBV7-2|NA|TRBJ2-7
CASTQNRQGAFGEQYF
TGTGCCAGCACCCAGAACAGACAGGGGGCGTTTGGCGAGCAGTACTTC
>NA|TRBV23-1|NA|TRBJ2-7
CASSQSSRCLVGEQYF
TGCGCCAGCAGTCAATCATCCAGGTGCCTTGTGGGCGAGCAGTACTTC
>NA|TRBV19|NA|TRBJ2-5
CASSADFGETQYF
TGTGCCAGTAGTGCAGATTTCGGAGAGACCCAGTACTTC
>NA|TRBV20-1|NA|TRBJ1-5
CSARDFGSGNQPQHF
TGCAGTGCTAGAGATTTTGGGTCAGGCAATCAGCCCCAGCATTTT
>NA|TRBV9|NA|TRBJ1-1
CASSVVQVTEAFF
TGTGCCAGCAGCGTAGTGCAGGTTACTGAAGCTTTCTTT
>NA|TRBV5-1|NA|TRBJ1-1
CASSSGHTNTEAFF
TGCGCCAGCAGCTCCGGACACACGAACACTGAAGCTTTCTTT
>NA|TRBV30|NA|TRBJ2-4
CAWKSPSLAKNIQYF
TGTGCCTGGAAGAGCCCCTCGTTAGCCAAAAACATTCAGTACTTC
>TRBD2|TRBV28|NA|TRBJ2-1
CASVEGGPHEQFF
TGTGCCAGCGTGGAGGGAGGGCCCCATGAGCAGTTCTTC
>NA|TRBV3-1|NA|TRBJ1-1
CASSPRQTFLGAFF
TGTGCCAGCAGCCCTCGACAGACTTTCCTCGGCGCTTTCTTT
>NA|TRBV3-1|NA|TRBJ1-1
CASSQDQGRGAFF
TGTGCCAGCAGCCAAGATCAGGGGCGCGGAGCTTTCTTT